The rows below give T cell receptor beta chains drawn from one sample of a study of CD8 T cells in ankylosing spondylitis. Via MiXCR, TCRdb re-called the 5' RACE reads, giving one row per CDR3 protein. Of 750,000 to 850,000 distinct CDR3 sequences in the sample, over 9.5% were seen once. The material sequenced was blood, either unsorted or a sorted T cell fraction (not recorded which). The receptors shown here come from a male donor with ankylosing spondylitis. CDR3s include the opening cysteine and the closing phenylalanine or tryptophan.

v_call	j_call	cdr3_aa
TRBV6-1	TRBJ1-5	CASLGRGNQPQHF
TRBV7-2	TRBJ2-7	CASSKGLAGGINYEQYF
TRBV20-1	TRBJ2-3	CSAREVNTDTQYF
TRBV7-2	TRBJ2-7	CASRRGLAEYEQYF
TRBV10-3	TRBJ2-7	CAISESRQGYEQYF
TRBV5-1	TRBJ2-7	CASSLVAGVIYEQYF
TRBV5-1	TRBJ2-5	CASSLAGTTETQYF
TRBV20-1	TRBJ2-3	CSARATRQARTDTQYF
TRBV12-3/TRBV12-4	TRBJ1-2	CASSKRANYGYTF
TRBV15	TRBJ2-7	CATSRGQGGVYEQYF
TRBV7-2	TRBJ2-7	CASSLKVTDSYEQYF
TRBV20-1	TRBJ1-5	CSASEQPQHF
TRBV7-2	TRBJ2-7	CASSPGTSAGEQYF
TRBV5-1	TRBJ2-1	CASSKDRLSSYNEQFF
TRBV20-1	TRBJ2-7	CSVVVAGTSYEQYF
TRBV7-2	TRBJ2-3	CASSHGASGTDTQYF
TRBV28	TRBJ1-1	CASSLRDPGGPEAFF
TRBV20-1	TRBJ2-2	CGAPGRRTGELFF
TRBV6-5	TRBJ1-6	CASSRSGRGSDSPLHF
TRBV20-1	TRBJ2-1	CSARDPLGVGNEQFF